This T cell receptor (beta chain) originates from a study of identical twins. Germline V gives CDR1 SGHRS, CDR2 YFSETQ. V lost 0 bases to trimming and J lost 9 bases; unmatched junction nucleotides: 6. This CDR3 is built from 15 residues. Via MiXCR, TCRdb re-called the 5' RACE reads, giving one row per CDR3 protein. The data contain about 220,000 distinct CDR3 sequences, about 7.5% of them singletons. Turning to this clonotype: Its target is not known.

Study-wide results and limits: Reduced insertions were recorded for abundant cord blood beta clonotypes, with no such pattern in memory repertoires. The models systematically underestimated how much out-of-frame TCR alpha was shared in monozygotic twins.

The same specimen was also included in a second study, on yellow fever vaccine responses in identical twins.

The chain joins TRBV5-1 to TRBJ2-1, with TRBD2 identical over 10 bases. The sequence was obtained from a woman aged 18 to 35 in good health. The sequencing input was memory (CD45RO+) T cells sorted from blood. The CDR3 DNA sequence: TGCGCCAGCAGCTTGGGGCTAGCGGGAGACTCTGAGCAGTTCTTC. Translation gives CASSLGLAGDSEQFF.